This TCR beta chain derives from a study of blood T cell repertoires in COVID-19. Across the whole study: The study drew acute and convalescent COVID-19 samples from the United States, Italy and Spain. The analysed material was cDNA or gDNA that came from T cells, B-cell-depleted T cells, or PBMCs.

Trimming pared 6 bases from V and 2 bases from J, leaving 19 bases between. This CDR3 region has 16 residues. CDR1 and CDR2 from the germline V gene are LNHDA and SQIVND (reference sequence). Authors' processing steps: Quantification of nucleated cells was approximated via reference gene primer amplification. Repertoires were generated with immunoSEQ multiplex PCR, while TCRdb's copy carries only in-frame clones and drops some. Clonal size and the V and J genes are those of that table, whereas D and trimming came from the DNA. The sample includes a few hundred thousand clones, around 87% of them seen just once. Seattle patients were enrolled while actively infected and followed longitudinally.

Sequencing was performed on peripheral blood. The TCR comes from a woman aged 60-75 years with COVID-19, enrolled during active disease. This chain connects TRBV19 to TRBJ2-5, with D perhaps matching TRBD1 (6 bases). CDR3 protein: CASRGGQGSFQETQYF. DNA of the CDR3: TGTGCCAGTAGGGGCGGGCAGGGGTCCTTTCAAGAGACCCAGTACTTC.